The clone carrying this T cell receptor beta chain was recorded many times. What it binds is unknown. This specimen belongs to a study of CD8 T cells in ankylosing spondylitis. Study results and limitations: Within ankylosing spondylitis blood, a TCR beta motif made up of several highly homologous variants appeared to be characteristic. The authors reported significant enrichment of disease-linked clones in matched ankylosing spondylitis synovial fluid.

Each TCR beta library was made by quantitative 5'-RACE that incorporated molecular barcodes. One entry per CDR3 protein, called by TCRdb with MiXCR from the 5' RACE reads. Here the sample spans under 200,000 distinct CDR3 sequences, under 14% being singletons. The TCR sequence derives from a male donor with ankylosing spondylitis or in good health (not recorded which). The source material was blood, either unsorted or a sorted T cell fraction (not recorded which).

In DNA form, the CDR3 reads TGTGCCAGCATGGAGTGGTCGAACACCGGGGAGCTGTTTTTT. It encodes CASMEWSNTGELFF. This chain connects TRBV12-3 or TRBV12-4 to TRBJ2-2, with unresolved D. The CDR3 extends over 14 amino acids. V lost 7 bases to trimming and J lost 0 bases, with 9 bases between them.